The clone carrying this T cell receptor (beta chain) has ten or more counts. Antigen: not known. Each CDR3 protein is one row after TCRdb ran MiXCR on the RT-PCR reads. This sample has roughly 160,000 distinct CDR3 sequences; around 9.9% occur once, and the top ten carry roughly 12%. The data were obtained in a study of response to subunit inactivated influenza vaccine. Findings and caveats of the study: Only a handful of new T cells, the authors suggested, are recruited with each seasonal influenza vaccination.

The germline gives CDR1 SGHVS, CDR2 FQNEAQ. The CDR3 spans 11 residues. Between the trimmed V and J ends, which lost 2 bases and 7 bases, there was a span of 4 bases. Specimen: non-naive T cells sorted from PBMCs, collected around seven weeks after vaccination. The sequence derives from a man in his fifties who received an inactivated influenza vaccine. J is TRBJ2-3 and V is TRBV7-8; D uncertain. The CDR3 spells CASSLKHTQYF. The CDR3 bases are TGTGCCAGCAGCTTAAAACATACGCAGTATTTT.